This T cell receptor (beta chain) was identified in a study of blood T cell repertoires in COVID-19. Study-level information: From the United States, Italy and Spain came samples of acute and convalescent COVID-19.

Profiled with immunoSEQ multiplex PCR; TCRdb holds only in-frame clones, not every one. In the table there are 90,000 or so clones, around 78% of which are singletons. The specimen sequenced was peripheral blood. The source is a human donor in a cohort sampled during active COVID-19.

The CDR3 protein is CAIPGQGENSPLHF. CDR3 in DNA: TGTGCCATACCGGGACAGGGTGAAAATTCACCCCTCCACTTT. The gene calls are TRBV28 and TRBJ1-6; TRBD1 matches 9 bases. V was clipped by 10 bases and J by 7 bases; unmatched bases: 8. The V gene's germline CDR1 is MDHEN and CDR2 SYDVKM. The CDR3 is made up of 14 amino acids.